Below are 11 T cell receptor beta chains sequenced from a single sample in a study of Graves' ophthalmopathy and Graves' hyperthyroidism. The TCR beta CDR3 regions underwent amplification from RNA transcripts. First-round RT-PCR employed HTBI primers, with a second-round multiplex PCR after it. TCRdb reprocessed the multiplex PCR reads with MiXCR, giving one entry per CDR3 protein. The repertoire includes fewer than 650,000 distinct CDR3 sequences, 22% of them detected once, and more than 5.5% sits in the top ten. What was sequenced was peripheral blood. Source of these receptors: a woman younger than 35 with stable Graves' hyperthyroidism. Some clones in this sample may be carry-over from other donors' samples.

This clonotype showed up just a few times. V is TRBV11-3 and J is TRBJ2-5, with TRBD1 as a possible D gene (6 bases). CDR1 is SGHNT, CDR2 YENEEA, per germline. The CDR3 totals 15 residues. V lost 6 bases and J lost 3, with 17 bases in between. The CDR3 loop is CASRPTGQSKETQYF. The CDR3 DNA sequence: TGTGCCAGCAGGCCAACGGGACAATCAAAAGAGACCCAGTACTTC. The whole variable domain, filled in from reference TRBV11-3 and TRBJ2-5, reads EAGVVQSPRYKIIEKKQPVAFWCNPISGHNTLYWYLQNLGQGPELLIRYENEEAVDDSQLPKDRFSAERLKGVDSTLKIQPAELGDSAVYLCASRPTGQSKETQYFGPGTRLLVL.

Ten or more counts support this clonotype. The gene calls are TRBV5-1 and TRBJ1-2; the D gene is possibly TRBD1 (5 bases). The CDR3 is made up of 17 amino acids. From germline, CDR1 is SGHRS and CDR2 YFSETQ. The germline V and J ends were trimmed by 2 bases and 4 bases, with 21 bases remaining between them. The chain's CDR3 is CASSFDSLRLAGYGYTF. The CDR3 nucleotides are TGCGCCAGCAGCTTCGACAGCCTTCGACTAGCAGGCTATGGCTACACCTTC.

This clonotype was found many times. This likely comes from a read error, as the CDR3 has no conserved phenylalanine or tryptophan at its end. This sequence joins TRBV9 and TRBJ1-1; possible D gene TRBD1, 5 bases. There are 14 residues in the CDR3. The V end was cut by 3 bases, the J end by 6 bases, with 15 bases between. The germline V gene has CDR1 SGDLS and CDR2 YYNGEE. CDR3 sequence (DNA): TGTGCCAGCAGCGCGACCGGTGGGACCGCTGAAGCTTTCCTT. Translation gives CASSATGGTAEAFL.

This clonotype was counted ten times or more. CDR3 in amino acids: CASRDRRHLAKNIQYF. The CDR3 nucleotides read TGTGCCAGCAGGGACAGGCGTCACTTAGCCAAAAACATTCAGTACTTC. The rearrangement links TRBV6-1 to TRBJ2-4; 7 nucleotides line up with TRBD1. J was trimmed by 0 bases and V by 6 bases; bases with no gene match: 8. Per the germline V gene, CDR1 is MNHNS and CDR2 is SASEGT. The CDR3 consists of 16 residues.

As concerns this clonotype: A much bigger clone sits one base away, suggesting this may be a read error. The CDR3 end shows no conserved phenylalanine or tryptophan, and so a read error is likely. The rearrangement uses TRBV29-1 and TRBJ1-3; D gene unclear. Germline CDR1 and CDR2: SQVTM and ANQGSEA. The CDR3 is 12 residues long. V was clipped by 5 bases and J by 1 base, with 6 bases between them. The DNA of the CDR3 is TGCAGCGTTCAGGCTTCTGGAAACACCATATATTAT. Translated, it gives CSVQASGNTIYY.

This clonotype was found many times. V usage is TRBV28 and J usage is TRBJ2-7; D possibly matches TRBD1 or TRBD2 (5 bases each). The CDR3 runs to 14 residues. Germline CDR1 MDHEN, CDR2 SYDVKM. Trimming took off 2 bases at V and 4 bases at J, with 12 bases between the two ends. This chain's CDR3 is CASSLAPGRYEQYF. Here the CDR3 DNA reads TGTGCCAGCAGTTTAGCCCCGGGACGATACGAGCAGTACTTC.

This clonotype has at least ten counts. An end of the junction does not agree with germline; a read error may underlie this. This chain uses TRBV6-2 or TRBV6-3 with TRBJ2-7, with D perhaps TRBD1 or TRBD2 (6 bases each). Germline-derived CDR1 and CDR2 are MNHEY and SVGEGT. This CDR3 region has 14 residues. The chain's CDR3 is CASTGGTPSYEQYF. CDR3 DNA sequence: TGTGCCAGCACAGGCGGGACACCCTCCTACGAACAGTACTTC.

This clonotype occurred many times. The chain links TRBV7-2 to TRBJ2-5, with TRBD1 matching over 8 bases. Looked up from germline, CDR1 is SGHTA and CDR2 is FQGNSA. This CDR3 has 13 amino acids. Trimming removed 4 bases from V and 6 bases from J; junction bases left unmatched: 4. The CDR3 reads CASSSRTGQTQYF. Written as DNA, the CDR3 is TGTGCCAGCAGCTCAAGGACAGGGCAGACCCAGTACTTC.

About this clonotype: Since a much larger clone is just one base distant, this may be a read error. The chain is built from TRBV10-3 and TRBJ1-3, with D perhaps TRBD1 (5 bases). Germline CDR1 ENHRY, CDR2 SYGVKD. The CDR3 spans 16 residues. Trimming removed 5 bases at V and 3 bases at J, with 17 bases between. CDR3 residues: CAISTGGSRVGNTIYF. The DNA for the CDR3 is TGTGCCATCAGTACCGGGGGGTCCCGCGTTGGAAACACCATATATTTT.

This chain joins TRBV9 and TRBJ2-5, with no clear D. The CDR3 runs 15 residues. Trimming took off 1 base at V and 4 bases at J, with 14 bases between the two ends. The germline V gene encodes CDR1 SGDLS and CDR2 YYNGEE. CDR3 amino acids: CASSVTGTIGETQYF. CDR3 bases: TGTGCCAGCAGCGTAACCGGAACGATAGGAGAGACCCAGTACTTC. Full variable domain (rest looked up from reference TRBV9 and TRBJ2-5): DSGVTQTPKHLITATGQRVTLRCSPRSGDLSVYWYQQSLDQGLQFLIQYYNGEERAKGNILERFSAQQFPDLHSELNLSSLELGDSALYFCASSVTGTIGETQYFGPGTRLLVL.

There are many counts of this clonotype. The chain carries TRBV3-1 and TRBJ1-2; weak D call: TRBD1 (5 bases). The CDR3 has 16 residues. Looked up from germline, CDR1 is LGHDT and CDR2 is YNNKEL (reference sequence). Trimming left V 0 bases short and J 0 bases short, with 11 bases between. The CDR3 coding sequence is TGTGCCAGCAGCCAAGACGGGACGTACCCTAACTATGGCTACACCTTC. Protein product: CASSQDGTYPNYGYTF. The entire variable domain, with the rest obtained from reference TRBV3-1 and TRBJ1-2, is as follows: DTAVSQTPKYLVTQMGNDKSIKCEQNLGHDTMYWYKQDSKKFLKIMFSYNNKELIINETVPNRFSPKSPDKAHLNLHINSLELGDSAVYFCASSQDGTYPNYGYTFGSGTRLTVV.